The entry below describes one TCR beta chain. No antigen is known for it. The germline gives CDR1 KGHSH, CDR2 LQKENI. The V and J ends lost 3 bases and 3 bases respectively, with 17 bases between them. This CDR3 has 16 amino acids. The repertoire was sequenced with immunoSEQ multiplex PCR; TCRdb's copy has only in-frame clones and lacks some. The sample consists of 150,000 to 200,000 clones, around 80% of them appearing once. The sample comes from a study of cytotoxic CD8 clonotypes in ibrutinib-treated CLL. The overall study: Response samples were taken after a median around 11 months of treatment, range 6 to 36. General study points: Rare overall, public clonotypes shrank or held steady under therapy. Clonality increased at ibrutinib response, then returned toward baseline at progression. Baseline clonality was higher than in age-matched healthy donors and moved in step with circulating CD8+ T-cell counts.

V gene TRBV18 combines with J gene TRBJ1-1, with D perhaps TRBD1 (6 bases). The sequencing used PBMCs, collected after 24 months of ibrutinib treatment. The receptor was isolated from a human donor with chronic lymphocytic leukemia. In nucleotides, the CDR3 is TGTGCCAGCTCACCTCCAAGGGGGACGGCGGACACTGAAGCTTTCTTT. Its protein product is CASSPPRGTADTEAFF.